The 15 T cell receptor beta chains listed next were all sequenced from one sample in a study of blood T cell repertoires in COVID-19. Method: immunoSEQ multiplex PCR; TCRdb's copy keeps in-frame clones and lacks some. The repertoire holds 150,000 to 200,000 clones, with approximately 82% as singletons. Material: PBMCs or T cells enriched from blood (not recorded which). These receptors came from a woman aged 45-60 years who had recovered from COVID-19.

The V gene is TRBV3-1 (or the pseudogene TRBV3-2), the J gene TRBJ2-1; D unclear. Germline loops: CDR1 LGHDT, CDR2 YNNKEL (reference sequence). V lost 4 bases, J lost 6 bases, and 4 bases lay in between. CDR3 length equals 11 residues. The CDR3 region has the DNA TGTGCCAGCAGCCCAGGCAATGAGCAGTTCTTC. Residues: CASSPGNEQFF.

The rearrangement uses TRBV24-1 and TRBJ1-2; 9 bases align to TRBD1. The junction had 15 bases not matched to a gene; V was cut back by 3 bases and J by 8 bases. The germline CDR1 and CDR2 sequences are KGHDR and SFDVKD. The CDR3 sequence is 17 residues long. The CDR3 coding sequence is TGTGCCACCAGTGATCCATCGTCGGGGACAGGGCCCCGGGGCTACACCTTC. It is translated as CATSDPSSGTGPRGYTF.

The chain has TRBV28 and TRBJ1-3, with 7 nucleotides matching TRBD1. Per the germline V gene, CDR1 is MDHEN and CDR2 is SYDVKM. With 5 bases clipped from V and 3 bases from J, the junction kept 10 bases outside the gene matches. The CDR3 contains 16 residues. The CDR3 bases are TGTGCCAGCAGTCAGACAGGGTTGTCGCGTGGAAACACCATATATTTT. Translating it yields CASSQTGLSRGNTIYF.

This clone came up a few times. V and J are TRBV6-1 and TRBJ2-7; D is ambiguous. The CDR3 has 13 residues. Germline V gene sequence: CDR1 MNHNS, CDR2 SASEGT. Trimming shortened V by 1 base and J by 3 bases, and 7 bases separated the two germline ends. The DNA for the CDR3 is TGTGCCAGCAGTGAAGTGGGCTTCTACGAGCAGTACTTC. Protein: CASSEVGFYEQYF.

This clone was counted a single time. DNA of the CDR3: TGTGCCAGCAGTGCGCCAGGCGGGAAGACCTACGAGCAGTACTTC. Translation: CASSAPGGKTYEQYF. The rearrangement uses TRBV25-1 and TRBJ2-7; weak D call: TRBD2 (6 bases). Germline assignment: CDR1 MGHDK and CDR2 SYGVNS. CDR3 length equals 15 residues. V lost 4 bases and J 2 bases, leaving 15 bases between the germline ends.

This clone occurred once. The CDR3 coding sequence is TGTGCCAGCAGCCCAGACAGAGTCCCACCTCACTATGGCTACACCTTC. Translated: CASSPDRVPPHYGYTF. The J gene is TRBJ1-2, the V gene TRBV7-9; weak D call: TRBD1 (5 bases). V was clipped by 5 bases and J by 3 bases, with 19 bases between them. The CDR3 loop spans 16 amino acids. Per the germline V gene, CDR1 is SEHNR and CDR2 is FQNEAQ (reference sequence).

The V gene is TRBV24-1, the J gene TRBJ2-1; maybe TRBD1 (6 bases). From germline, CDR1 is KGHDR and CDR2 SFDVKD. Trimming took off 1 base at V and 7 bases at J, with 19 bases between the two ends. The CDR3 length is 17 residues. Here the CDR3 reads CATSDFSGGHRPNEQFF. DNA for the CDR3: TGTGCCACCAGTGATTTCAGTGGGGGCCACAGACCGAATGAGCAGTTCTTC.

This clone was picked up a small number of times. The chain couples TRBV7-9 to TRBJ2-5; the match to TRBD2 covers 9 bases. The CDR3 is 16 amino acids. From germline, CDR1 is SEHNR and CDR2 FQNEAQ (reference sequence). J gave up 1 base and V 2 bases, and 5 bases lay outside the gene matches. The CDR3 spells CASSLRGGRAQETQYF. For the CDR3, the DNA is TGTGCCAGCAGCTTAAGAGGCGGGAGGGCCCAAGAGACCCAGTACTTC.

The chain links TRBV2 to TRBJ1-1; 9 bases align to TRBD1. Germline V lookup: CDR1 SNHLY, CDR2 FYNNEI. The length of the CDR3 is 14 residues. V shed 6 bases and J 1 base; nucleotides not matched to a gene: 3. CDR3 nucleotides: TGTGCCAGCAGAGCACAGGGGGCGAACACTGAAGCTTTCTTT. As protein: CASRAQGANTEAFF.

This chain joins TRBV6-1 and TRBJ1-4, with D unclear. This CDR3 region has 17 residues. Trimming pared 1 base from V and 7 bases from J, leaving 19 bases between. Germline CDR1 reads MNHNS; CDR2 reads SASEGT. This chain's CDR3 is CASSEGLTAFNSEKLFF. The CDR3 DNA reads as TGTGCCAGCAGTGAAGGGCTGACGGCCTTTAACAGTGAAAAACTGTTTTTT.

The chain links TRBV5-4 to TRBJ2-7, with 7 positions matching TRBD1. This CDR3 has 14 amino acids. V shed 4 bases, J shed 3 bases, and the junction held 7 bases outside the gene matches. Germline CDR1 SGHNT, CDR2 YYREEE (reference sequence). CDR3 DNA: TGTGCCAGCAGCGAGGGGGACAGAAACTACGAGCAGTACTTC. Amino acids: CASSEGDRNYEQYF. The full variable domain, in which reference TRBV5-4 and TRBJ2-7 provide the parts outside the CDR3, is ETGVTQSPTHLIKTRGQQVTLRCSSQSGHNTVSWYQQALGQGPQFIFQYYREEENGRGNFPPRFSGLQFPNYSSELNVNALELDDSALYLCASSEGDRNYEQYFGPGTRLTVT.

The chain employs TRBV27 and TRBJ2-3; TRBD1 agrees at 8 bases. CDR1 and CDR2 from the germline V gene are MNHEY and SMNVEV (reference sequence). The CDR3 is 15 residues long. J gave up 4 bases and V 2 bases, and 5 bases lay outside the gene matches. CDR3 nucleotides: TGTGCCAGCAGTTTAATAGGGACAGGTTCAGATACGCAGTATTTT. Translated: CASSLIGTGSDTQYF.

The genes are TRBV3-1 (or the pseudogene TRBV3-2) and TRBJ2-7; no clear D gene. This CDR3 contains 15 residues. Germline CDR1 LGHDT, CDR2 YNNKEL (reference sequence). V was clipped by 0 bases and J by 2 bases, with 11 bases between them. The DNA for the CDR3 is TGTGCCAGCAGCCAAGATAGGAACAGAGCCTACGAGCAGTACTTC. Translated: CASSQDRNRAYEQYF.

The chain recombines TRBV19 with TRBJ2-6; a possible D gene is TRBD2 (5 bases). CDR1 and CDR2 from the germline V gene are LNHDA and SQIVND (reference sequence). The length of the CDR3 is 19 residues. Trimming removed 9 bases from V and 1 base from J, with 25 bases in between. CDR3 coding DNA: TGTGCCAGCCGTAAGAGGGATACAGTACCAAAATCTGGGGCCAACGTCCTGACTTTC. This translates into CASRKRDTVPKSGANVLTF.

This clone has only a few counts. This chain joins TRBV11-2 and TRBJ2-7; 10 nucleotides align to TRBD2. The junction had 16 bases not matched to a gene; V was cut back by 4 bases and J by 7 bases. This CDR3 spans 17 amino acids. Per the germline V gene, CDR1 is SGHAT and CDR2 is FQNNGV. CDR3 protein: CASSSERTSGTWGEQYF. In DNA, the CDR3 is TGTGCCAGCAGCTCCGAGCGGACTAGCGGTACTTGGGGGGAGCAGTACTTC.